Listed below are T cell receptor beta chains from one sample, sequenced in a study of T-cell reconstitution after alpha-beta-depleted transplantation in children. One entry per CDR3 protein, called by TCRdb with MiXCR from the PCR reads. The table lists 500,000 to 600,000 distinct CDR3 sequences, roughly 33% of them singletons, with approximately 2.3% in the top ten. This sample comprised PBMCs from the stem cell graft donor, obtained from the stem cell graft. These receptors were taken from a human donor who donated a stem cell graft to a child with aplastic anemia. Both conserved end residues are part of each CDR3. The D gene is left open where the match is weak. The size of a clone is reported for some rows only, either as once, few or many, or as a class for expanded clones.

>few|TRBV18|TRBD1|TRBJ2-2
TGTGCCAGCTCACCACGGACAGGGACCACCGGGGAGCTGTTTTTT
CASSPRTGTTGELFF
>.|TRBV20-1|.|TRBJ2-2
TGCAGTGCTAGAGACAGGGGAAACACCGGGGAGCTGTTTTTT
CSARDRGNTGELFF
>.|TRBV6-5|.|TRBJ2-7
TGTGCCAGCCGGGTGGACTACGAGCAGTACTTC
CASRVDYEQYF
>few|TRBV12-3/TRBV12-4|TRBD1|TRBJ1-4
TGTGCCAGCAGTCCACAGGGGTCCGGTGAAAAACTGTTTTTT
CASSPQGSGEKLFF
>.|TRBV12-3/TRBV12-4|TRBD1|TRBJ2-7
TGTGCCAGCAGTTCCCCCCGGGACAGTTATTCCGAGCAGTACTTC
CASSSPRDSYSEQYF
>.|TRBV2|.|TRBJ2-4
TGTGCCAGCAGTGGTGACAGCCGGGGTGCGTCCTTC
CASSGDSRGASF
>few|TRBV18|.|TRBJ2-1
TGTGCCAGCTCACCACCGATCCTTGAGTTTAAGAATGAGCAGTTCTTC
CASSPPILEFKNEQFF
>.|TRBV20-1|.|TRBJ1-1
TGCAGTGCTGGACAGCTGAACACTGAAGCTTTCTTT
CSAGQLNTEAFF
>.|TRBV11-1|TRBD1|TRBJ2-5
TGTGCCAGCAGCTTACAGGGGGCGCAGGAGACCCAGTACTTC
CASSLQGAQETQYF
>.|TRBV15|TRBD2|TRBJ2-7
TGTGCCACCAGCAGAGATGGGACTAGCGTTTCCTACAATGAGCAGTACTTC
CATSRDGTSVSYNEQYF
>.|TRBV18|.|TRBJ2-5
TGTGCCAGCTCACGGACCCATAGGGAGACCCAGTACTTC
CASSRTHRETQYF
>.|TRBV7-9|.|TRBJ1-1
TGTGCCAGCAGCTTAGGACAGAAGGCTGAAGCTTTCTTT
CASSLGQKAEAFF
>.|TRBV5-1|.|TRBJ2-6
TGCGCCAGCAAGGTCTCTGGGGCCAACGTCCTGACTTTC
CASKVSGANVLTF
>few|TRBV12-3/TRBV12-4|.|TRBJ1-2
TGTGCCAGCAGTTTGAGCAGGAACCCCAACTATGGCTACACCTTC
CASSLSRNPNYGYTF
>few|TRBV6-5|.|TRBJ1-6
TGTGCCAGCAGTTACTCGACTTGGATAGGGGTCATCAATTCACCCCTCCACTTT
CASSYSTWIGVINSPLHF
>.|TRBV11-2|.|TRBJ2-1
TGTGCCAGCAGCTTAGTCGCGGCAGTATACAATGAGCAGTTCTTC
CASSLVAAVYNEQFF
>few|TRBV7-2|TRBD1|TRBJ2-1
TGTGCCAGCAGCTCCCGGGACAGGAATAATGAGCAGTTCTTC
CASSSRDRNNEQFF
>few|TRBV12-3/TRBV12-4|.|TRBJ2-1
TGTGCCAGCAGTTTACGATACCTCGCTAATGAGCAGTTCTTC
CASSLRYLANEQFF
>.|TRBV15|.|TRBJ2-5
TGTGCCACCAGCAGAGAGGGAACTAGTCGGGAGACCCAGTACTTC
CATSREGTSRETQYF
>.|TRBV10-3|.|TRBJ1-2
TGTGCCATCAGTGAGTCGAGGGACACCGCCTTC
CAISESRDTAF
>.|TRBV6-1|.|TRBJ2-1
TGTGCCGCCGGACTCAGCTCCTACAATGAGCAGTTCTTC
CAAGLSSYNEQFF
>.|TRBV12-3/TRBV12-4|.|TRBJ1-4
TGTGCCAGCAGTTTAGCCAGAAATGAAAAACTGTTTTTT
CASSLARNEKLFF
>many|TRBV20-1|TRBD1|TRBJ2-3
TGCAGTGCTGCGGGACAGGGGTTAACAGATACGCAGTATTTT
CSAAGQGLTDTQYF
>.|TRBV4-3|.|TRBJ2-2
TGCGCCAGCAGCCAAGCCTTAGGGGGGCCCGGGGAGCTGTTTTTT
CASSQALGGPGELFF
>.|TRBV5-5|.|TRBJ2-2
TGTGCCAGCAGCTTGGTGGCAGGTCTGAACACCGGGGAGCTGTTTTTT
CASSLVAGLNTGELFF
>.|TRBV29-1|TRBD1|TRBJ2-1
TGCAGCGTTGAGCCAGGGGGTAGCTCCTACAATGAGCAGTTCTTC
CSVEPGGSSYNEQFF